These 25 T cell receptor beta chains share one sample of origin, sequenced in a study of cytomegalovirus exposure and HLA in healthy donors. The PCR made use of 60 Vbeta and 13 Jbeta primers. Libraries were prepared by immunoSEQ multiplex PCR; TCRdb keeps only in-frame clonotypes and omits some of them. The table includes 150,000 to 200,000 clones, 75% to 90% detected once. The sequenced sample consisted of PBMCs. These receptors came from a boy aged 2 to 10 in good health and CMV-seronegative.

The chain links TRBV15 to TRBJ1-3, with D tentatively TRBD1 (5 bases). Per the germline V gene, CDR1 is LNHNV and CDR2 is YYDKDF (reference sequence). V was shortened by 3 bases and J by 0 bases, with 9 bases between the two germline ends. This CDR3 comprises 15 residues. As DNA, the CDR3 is TGTGCCACCAGCAGTGACAGAAGCTCTGGAAACACCATATATTTT. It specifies CATSSDRSSGNTIYF.

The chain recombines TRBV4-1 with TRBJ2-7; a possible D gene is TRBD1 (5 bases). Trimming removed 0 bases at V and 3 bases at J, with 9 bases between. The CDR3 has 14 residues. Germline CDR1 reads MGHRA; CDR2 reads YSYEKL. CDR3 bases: TGCGCCAGCAGCCAAGAGGGGCAAGGCTACGAGCAGTACTTC. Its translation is CASSQEGQGYEQYF.

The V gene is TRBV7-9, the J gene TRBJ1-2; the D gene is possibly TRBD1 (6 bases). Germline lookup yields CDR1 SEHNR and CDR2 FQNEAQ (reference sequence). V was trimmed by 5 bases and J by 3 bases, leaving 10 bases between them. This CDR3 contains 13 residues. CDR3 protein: CASSIGQYYGYTF. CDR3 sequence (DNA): TGTGCCAGCAGCATAGGACAGTACTATGGCTACACCTTC.

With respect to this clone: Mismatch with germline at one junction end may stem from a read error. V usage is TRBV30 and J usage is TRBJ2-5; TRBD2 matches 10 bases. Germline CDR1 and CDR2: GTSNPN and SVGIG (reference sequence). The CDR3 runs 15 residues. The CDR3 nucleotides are TGTGCCTGGAGTGTATCGCTAGCGGGAGAGGGAACCCGGTACTTC. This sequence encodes CAWSVSLAGEGTRYF.

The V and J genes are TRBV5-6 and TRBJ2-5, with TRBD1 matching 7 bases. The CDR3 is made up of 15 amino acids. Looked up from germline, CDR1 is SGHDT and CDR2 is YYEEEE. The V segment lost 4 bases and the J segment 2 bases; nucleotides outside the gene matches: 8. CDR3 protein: CASSKIPGQQETQYF. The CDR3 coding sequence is TGTGCCAGCAGCAAAATACCGGGACAGCAAGAGACCCAGTACTTC.

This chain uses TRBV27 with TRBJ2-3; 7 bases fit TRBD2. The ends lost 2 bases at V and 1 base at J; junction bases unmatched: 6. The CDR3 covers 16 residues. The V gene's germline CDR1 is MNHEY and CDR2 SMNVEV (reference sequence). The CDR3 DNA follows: TGTGCCAGCAGTTTACTGGCGGGAGCGGGCACAGATACGCAGTATTTT. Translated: CASSLLAGAGTDTQYF.

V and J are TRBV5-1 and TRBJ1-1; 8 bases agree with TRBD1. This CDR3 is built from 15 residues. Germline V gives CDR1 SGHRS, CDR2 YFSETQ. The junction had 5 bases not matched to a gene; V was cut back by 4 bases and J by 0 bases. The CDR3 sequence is CASSPWGQVNTEAFF. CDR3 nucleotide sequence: TGCGCCAGCAGCCCGTGGGGACAGGTGAACACTGAAGCTTTCTTT.

In DNA, the CDR3 is TGTGCCAGTGGAACAGGGGGGATTTTAGAGACCCAGTACTTC. Its translation is CASGTGGILETQYF. The V gene is TRBV6-5, the J gene TRBJ2-5; 8 bases match TRBD1. From germline, CDR1 is MNHEY and CDR2 SVGAGI. The CDR3 extends over 14 amino acids. V was clipped by 9 bases and J by 4 bases; unmatched bases: 10.

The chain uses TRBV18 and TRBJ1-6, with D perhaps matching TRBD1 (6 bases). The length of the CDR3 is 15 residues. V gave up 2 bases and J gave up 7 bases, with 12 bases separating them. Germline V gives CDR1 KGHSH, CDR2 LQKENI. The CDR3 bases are TGTGCCAGCTCACCAGTTCAAGGACAGAATTCACCCCTCCACTTT. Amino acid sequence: CASSPVQGQNSPLHF.

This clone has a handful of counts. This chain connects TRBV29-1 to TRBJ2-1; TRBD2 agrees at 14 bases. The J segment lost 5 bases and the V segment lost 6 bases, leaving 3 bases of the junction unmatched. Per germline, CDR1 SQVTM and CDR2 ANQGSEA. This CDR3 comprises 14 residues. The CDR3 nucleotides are TGCAGCGTGGTGACTAGCGGGAGGGACAATGAGCAGTTCTTC. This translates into CSVVTSGRDNEQFF.

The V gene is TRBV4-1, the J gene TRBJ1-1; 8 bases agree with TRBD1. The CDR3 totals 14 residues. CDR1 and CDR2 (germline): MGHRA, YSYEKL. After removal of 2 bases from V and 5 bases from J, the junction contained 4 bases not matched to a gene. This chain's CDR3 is CASSQTTGETEAFF. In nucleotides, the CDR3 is TGCGCCAGCAGCCAAACGACAGGGGAGACTGAAGCTTTCTTT.

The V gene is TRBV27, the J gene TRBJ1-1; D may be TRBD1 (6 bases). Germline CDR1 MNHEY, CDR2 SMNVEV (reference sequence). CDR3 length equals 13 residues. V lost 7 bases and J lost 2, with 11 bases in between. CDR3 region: CASTPRGNTEAFF. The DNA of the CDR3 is TGTGCCAGCACCCCCAGGGGAAACACTGAAGCTTTCTTT.

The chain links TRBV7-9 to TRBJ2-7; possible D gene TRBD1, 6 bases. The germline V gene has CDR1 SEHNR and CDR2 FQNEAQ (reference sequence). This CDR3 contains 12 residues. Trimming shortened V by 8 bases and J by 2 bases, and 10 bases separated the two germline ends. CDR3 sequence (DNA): TGTGCCAGCCGAGGGGGAACCTACGAGCAGTACTTC. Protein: CASRGGTYEQYF.

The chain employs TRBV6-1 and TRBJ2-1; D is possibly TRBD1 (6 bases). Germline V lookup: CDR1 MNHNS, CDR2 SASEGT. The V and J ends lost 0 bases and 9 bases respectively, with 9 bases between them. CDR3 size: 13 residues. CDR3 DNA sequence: TGTGCCAGCAGTGAAGCGAGGGGGTCTGAGCAGTTCTTC. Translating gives CASSEARGSEQFF.

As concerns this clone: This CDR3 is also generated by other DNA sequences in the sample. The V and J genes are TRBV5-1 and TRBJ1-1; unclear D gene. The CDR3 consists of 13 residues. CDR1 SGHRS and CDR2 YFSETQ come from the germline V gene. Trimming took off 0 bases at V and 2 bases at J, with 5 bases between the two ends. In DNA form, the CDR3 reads TGCGCCAGCAGCTTGGGAGTTAACACTGAAGCTTTCTTT. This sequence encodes CASSLGVNTEAFF. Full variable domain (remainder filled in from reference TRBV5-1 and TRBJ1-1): KAGVTQTPRYLIKTRGQQVTLSCSPISGHRSVSWYQQTPGQGLQFLFEYFSETQRNKGNFPGRFSGRQFSNSRSEMNVSTLELGDSALYLCASSLGVNTEAFFGQGTRLTVV.

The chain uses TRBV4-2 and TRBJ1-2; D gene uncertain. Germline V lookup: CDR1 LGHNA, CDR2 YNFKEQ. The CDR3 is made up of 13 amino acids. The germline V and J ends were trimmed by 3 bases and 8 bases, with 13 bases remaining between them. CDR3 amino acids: CASSHLDGSGYTF. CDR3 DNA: TGTGCCAGCAGCCACTTGGACGGGAGCGGCTACACCTTC.

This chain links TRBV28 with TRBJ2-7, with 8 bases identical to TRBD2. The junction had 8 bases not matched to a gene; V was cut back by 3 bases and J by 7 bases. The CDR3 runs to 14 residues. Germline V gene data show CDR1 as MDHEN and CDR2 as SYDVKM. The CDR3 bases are TGTGCCAGCAGTTTTCCCTCCCGGGGGGGGGAGCAGTACTTC. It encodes CASSFPSRGGEQYF. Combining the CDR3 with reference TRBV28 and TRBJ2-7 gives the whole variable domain DVKVTQSSRYLVKRTGEKVFLECVQDMDHENMFWYRQDPGLGLRLIYFSYDVKMKEKGDIPEGYSVSREKKERFSLILESASTNQTSMYLCASSFPSRGGEQYFGPGTRLTVT.

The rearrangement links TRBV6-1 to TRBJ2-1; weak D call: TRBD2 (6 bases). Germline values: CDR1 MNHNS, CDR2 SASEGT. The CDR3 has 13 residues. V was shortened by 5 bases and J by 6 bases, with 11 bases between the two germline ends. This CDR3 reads CASSYSGVNEQFF. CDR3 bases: TGTGCCAGCAGTTATAGCGGAGTCAATGAGCAGTTCTTC.

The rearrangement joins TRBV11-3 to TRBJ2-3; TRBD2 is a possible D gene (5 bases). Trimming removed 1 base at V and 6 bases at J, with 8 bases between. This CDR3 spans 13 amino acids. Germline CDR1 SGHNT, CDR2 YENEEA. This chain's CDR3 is CASSLAGVDTQYF. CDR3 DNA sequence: TGTGCCAGCAGCTTAGCCGGGGTGGATACGCAGTATTTT. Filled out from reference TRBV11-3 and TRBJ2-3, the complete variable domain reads EAGVVQSPRYKIIEKKQPVAFWCNPISGHNTLYWYLQNLGQGPELLIRYENEEAVDDSQLPKDRFSAERLKGVDSTLKIQPAELGDSAVYLCASSLAGVDTQYFGPGTRLTVL.

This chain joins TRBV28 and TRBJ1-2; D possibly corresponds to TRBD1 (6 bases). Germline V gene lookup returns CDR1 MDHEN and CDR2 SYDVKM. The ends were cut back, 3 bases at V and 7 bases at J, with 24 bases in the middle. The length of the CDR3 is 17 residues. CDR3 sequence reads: CASSFPGRTGKKSGYTF. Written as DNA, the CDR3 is TGTGCCAGCAGTTTTCCGGGACGCACAGGGAAGAAGTCTGGCTACACCTTC.

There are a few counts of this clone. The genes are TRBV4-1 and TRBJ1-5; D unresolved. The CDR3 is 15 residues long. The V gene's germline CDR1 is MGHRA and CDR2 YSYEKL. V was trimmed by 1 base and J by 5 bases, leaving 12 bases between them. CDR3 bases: TGCGCCAGCAGCCAAGTTAGCGGGCTAGATCAGCCCCAGCATTTT. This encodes CASSQVSGLDQPQHF.

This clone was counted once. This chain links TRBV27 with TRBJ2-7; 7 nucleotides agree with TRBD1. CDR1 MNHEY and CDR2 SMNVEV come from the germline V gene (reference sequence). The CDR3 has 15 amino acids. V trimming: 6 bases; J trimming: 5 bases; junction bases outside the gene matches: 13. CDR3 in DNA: TGTGCCAGCAGGCTAAATTTTGACAGGGCCCACGAGCAGTACTTC. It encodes CASRLNFDRAHEQYF.

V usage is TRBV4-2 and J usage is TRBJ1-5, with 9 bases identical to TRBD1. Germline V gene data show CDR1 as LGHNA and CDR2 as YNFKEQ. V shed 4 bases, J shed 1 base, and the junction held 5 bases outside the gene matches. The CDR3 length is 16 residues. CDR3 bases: TGTGCCAGCAGCCTGGACAGGGGATCGAGCAATCAGCCCCAGCATTTT. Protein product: CASSLDRGSSNQPQHF.

The CDR3 is CASSVDGETQYF. The CDR3 DNA reads as TGTGCCAGCAGCGTAGACGGAGAGACCCAGTACTTC. The chain has TRBV9 and TRBJ2-5; D call uncertain. Trimming pared 0 bases from V and 4 bases from J, leaving 4 bases between. Germline CDR1 SGDLS, CDR2 YYNGEE. The CDR3 totals 12 residues. Supplemented by reference TRBV9 and TRBJ2-5, the full variable domain reads DSGVTQTPKHLITATGQRVTLRCSPRSGDLSVYWYQQSLDQGLQFLIQYYNGEERAKGNILERFSAQQFPDLHSELNLSSLELGDSALYFCASSVDGETQYFGPGTRLLVL.

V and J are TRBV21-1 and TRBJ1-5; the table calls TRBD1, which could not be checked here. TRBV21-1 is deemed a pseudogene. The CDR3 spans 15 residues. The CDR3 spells CASSKAVQGNQPQHF. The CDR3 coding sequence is TGTGCCAGCAGCAAAGCGGTACAGGGCAATCAGCCCCAGCATTTT.